Listed here are 24 T cell receptor beta chains from one sample, sequenced in a study of STAT5B mutations in CD4+ large granular lymphocyte leukemia (dated by TCRdb to the early 2020s). Libraries were built with the immunoSEQ multiplex PCR assay. Held by TCRdb, this immuneACCESS table contains in-frame sequences only and omits some clones. Under half of the omission traces to an unresolved V gene where checked; the cause of the rest is unknown. Here the sample has about 24,000 clones; approximately 79% occur a single time. The ten largest clones represent 0.65% of the sample. Sequenced: CD4+ T cells from blood buffy coats. All receptors come from a human donor in good health.

This rearrangement joins TRBV27 to TRBJ2-7; 9 bases match TRBD1. V lost 5 bases, J lost 3 bases, and 8 bases stayed unmatched. The CDR3 covers 15 residues. The germline gives CDR1 MNHEY, CDR2 SMNVEV (reference sequence). The CDR3 region has the DNA TGTGCCAGCAGTCCAGAAGGGACAGGGCGCTACGAGCAGTACTTC. Translated, it gives CASSPEGTGRYEQYF.

V usage is TRBV7-9 and J usage is TRBJ2-5; D unclear. V was shortened by 1 base and J by 2 bases, with 8 bases between the two germline ends. Germline V lookup: CDR1 SEHNR, CDR2 FQNEAQ (reference sequence). This CDR3 is 14 amino acids long. The CDR3 protein is CASSLDLLQETQYF. The CDR3 nucleotides are TGTGCCAGCAGCTTAGACTTACTTCAAGAGACCCAGTACTTC.

This clone was detected a few times. This rearrangement joins TRBV6-1 to TRBJ1-5; no reliable D call. V lost 4 bases and J lost 6, with 10 bases in between. CDR3 length equals 13 residues. Per the germline V gene, CDR1 is MNHNS and CDR2 is SASEGT. CDR3 DNA: TGTGCCAGCAGTGCTAGGGAAAGTCAGCCCCAGCATTTT. Its translation: CASSARESQPQHF.

The CDR3 reads CASSPGAGGLTDTQYF. Here the CDR3 DNA reads TGCGCCAGCAGCCCGGGGGCGGGGGGGCTCACAGATACGCAGTATTTT. V usage is TRBV4-3 and J usage is TRBJ2-3, with 9 bases that match TRBD2. This CDR3 contains 16 residues. After removal of 4 bases from V and 2 bases from J, the junction contained 7 bases not matched to a gene. From germline, CDR1 is LGHNA and CDR2 YSLEER.

The V call is TRBV28, the J call TRBJ2-7; D tentatively reads TRBD1 or TRBD2 (5 bases each). CDR3 size: 12 residues. The V gene's germline CDR1 is MDHEN and CDR2 SYDVKM. Trimming took off 2 bases at V and 7 bases at J, with 9 bases between the two ends. CDR3 region: CASSLMGREQYF. CDR3 coding DNA: TGTGCCAGCAGTTTAATGGGACGGGAGCAGTACTTC.

The chain is built from TRBV30 and TRBJ1-1; TRBD1 is a possible D gene (5 bases). Trimming removed 5 bases from V and 3 bases from J, with 25 bases in between. Germline V gene sequence: CDR1 GTSNPN, CDR2 SVGIG (reference sequence). The CDR3 loop spans 17 amino acids. CDR3 residues: CAWDRSVGAARDTEAFF. CDR3 DNA sequence: TGTGCCTGGGACCGCTCCGTCGGGGCAGCCAGGGACACTGAAGCTTTCTTT.

The chain links TRBV5-1 to TRBJ1-6; 9 nucleotides match TRBD1. Germline CDR1 SGHRS, CDR2 YFSETQ. The length of the CDR3 is 16 residues. V gave up 4 bases and J gave up 6 bases; unmatched junction bases: 8. The CDR3 here is CASSMRWTGVNSPLHF. In DNA, the CDR3 is TGCGCCAGCAGCATGAGGTGGACAGGGGTTAATTCACCCCTCCACTTT.

This chain uses TRBV4-2 with TRBJ1-1, with D maybe TRBD1 (5 bases). The CDR3 has 16 amino acids. Deletions cut 0 bases from V and 5 bases from J, with 16 bases between. Per the germline V gene, CDR1 is LGHNA and CDR2 is YNFKEQ. The CDR3 spells CASSQENGGRGTEAFF. DNA for the CDR3: TGTGCCAGCAGCCAAGAAAATGGAGGCCGGGGGACTGAAGCTTTCTTT.

The gene calls are TRBV18 and TRBJ2-3, with no clear D. Trimming shortened V by 5 bases and J by 4 bases, and 7 bases separated the two germline ends. The CDR3 consists of 12 residues. Germline V gene lookup returns CDR1 KGHSH and CDR2 LQKENI. This CDR3 reads CASSTTPDTQYF. CDR3 coding DNA: TGTGCCAGCTCAACCACCCCAGATACGCAGTATTTT.

V gene TRBV10-3 combines with J gene TRBJ1-4; D not resolved. The CDR3 consists of 13 residues. The germline V gene has CDR1 ENHRY and CDR2 SYGVKD. V lost 2 bases and J 0 bases, leaving 1 base between the germline ends. Here the CDR3 reads CAISETTNEKLFF. The CDR3 nucleotides read TGTGCCATCAGTGAGACAACTAATGAAAAACTGTTTTTT.

The V gene is TRBV7-2, the J gene TRBJ2-3; the D gene could be TRBD1 or TRBD2 (6 bases each). Germline CDR1 SGHTA, CDR2 FQGNSA. The CDR3 runs 14 residues. The V gene lost 4 bases and the J gene lost 4 bases, with 12 bases spanning the gap. CDR3 in DNA: TGTGCCAGCAGCTGGGGGGCGCGCTCAGATACGCAGTATTTT. Its protein is CASSWGARSDTQYF.

The chain joins TRBV10-2 to TRBJ1-6; 7 nucleotides line up with TRBD1. Germline assignment: CDR1 WSHSY and CDR2 SAAADI. This CDR3 contains 15 residues. The V segment lost 6 bases and the J segment 8 bases; nucleotides outside the gene matches: 10. The CDR3 DNA follows: TGCGCCAGCAGCCATCAGGGGGACGCAGATTCACCCCTCCACTTT. It yields the protein CASSHQGDADSPLHF.

The chain links TRBV7-9 to TRBJ1-4; 8 bases match TRBD1. Germline assignment: CDR1 SEHNR and CDR2 FQNEAQ (reference sequence). This CDR3 spans 15 amino acids. Germline trimming cut 5 bases from V and 5 bases from J; bases unmatched to any gene: 7. CDR3 in DNA: TGTGCCAGCAGCCCCCCCCGACAGGGGAATGAAAAACTGTTTTTT. Its translation is CASSPPRQGNEKLFF.

CDR3 DNA sequence: TGCGCCAGCAGCGTCCGTCCCTCGGGACAGGGGGGAAATCAGCCCCAGCATTTT. Protein product: CASSVRPSGQGGNQPQHF. This sequence joins TRBV5-1 and TRBJ1-5, with 11 bases fitting TRBD1. CDR1 SGHRS and CDR2 YFSETQ come from the germline V gene. V dropped 4 bases and J dropped 4; count of bases not matched to a gene: 13. The CDR3 contains 18 residues.

The CDR3 DNA reads as TGCGCCAGCAGTTCGACCGACTCCAGGACGCAGTATTTT. This encodes CASSSTDSRTQYF. The chain couples TRBV5-1 to TRBJ2-3; D unresolved. The CDR3 totals 13 residues. The germline gives CDR1 SGHRS, CDR2 YFSETQ. V was clipped by 5 bases and J by 9 bases, with 16 bases between them.

The rearrangement links TRBV28 to TRBJ2-7, with 9 bases aligning to TRBD1. The CDR3 is made up of 15 amino acids. Germline V gene sequence: CDR1 MDHEN, CDR2 SYDVKM. With 5 bases clipped from V and 4 bases from J, the junction kept 9 bases outside the gene matches. DNA for the CDR3: TGTGCCAGCAGTCCCACTGGACAGGGGAGATACGAGCAGTACTTC. It is translated as CASSPTGQGRYEQYF. The full variable domain, with the rest looked up from reference TRBV28 and TRBJ2-7, is DVKVTQSSRYLVKRTGEKVFLECVQDMDHENMFWYRQDPGLGLRLIYFSYDVKMKEKGDIPEGYSVSREKKERFSLILESASTNQTSMYLCASSPTGQGRYEQYFGPGTRLTVT.

J is TRBJ1-5 and V is TRBV6-6, with 8 bases identical to TRBD1. Germline V lookup: CDR1 MNHNY, CDR2 SVGAGI (reference sequence). This CDR3 spans 15 amino acids. The V segment lost 6 bases and the J segment 4 bases; nucleotides outside the gene matches: 8. Here the CDR3 reads CASRVSGQGNQPQHF. CDR3 sequence (DNA): TGTGCCAGCAGGGTCTCCGGACAGGGAAATCAGCCCCAGCATTTT.

This clone has just one count. This chain links TRBV5-1 with TRBJ1-1; D call uncertain. The CDR3 has 13 residues. Trimming cost V 4 bases and J 2 bases, with 9 bases left between them. Per the germline V gene, CDR1 is SGHRS and CDR2 is YFSETQ. This CDR3 reads CASSPRENTEAFF. CDR3 DNA: TGCGCCAGCAGCCCCCGGGAAAACACTGAAGCTTTCTTT.

This clone is a singleton in its sample. The chain joins TRBV28 to TRBJ1-4; 7 bases agree with TRBD1. The CDR3 is made up of 17 amino acids. With 0 bases clipped from V and 12 bases from J, the junction kept 16 bases outside the gene matches. CDR1 and CDR2 from the germline V gene are MDHEN and SYDVKM. The CDR3 here is CASSLWSQETGPSQLFF. CDR3 bases: TGTGCCAGCAGTTTATGGAGTCAGGAGACAGGGCCGTCCCAACTGTTTTTT.

The chain links TRBV11-3 to TRBJ1-6, with D unclear. The V end was cut by 5 bases, the J end by 10 bases, with 12 bases between. Germline values: CDR1 SGHNT, CDR2 YENEEA. The CDR3 consists of 13 residues. The CDR3 loop reads CASSTDDESPLHF. Here the CDR3 DNA reads TGTGCCAGCAGCACCGACGACGAGTCACCCCTCCACTTT.

This clone was found a few times. This chain connects TRBV30 to TRBJ1-6; D is ambiguous. The CDR3 loop spans 13 amino acids. With 0 bases removed from V and 7 bases from J, the gap between germline ends came to 7 bases. From germline, CDR1 is GTSNPN and CDR2 SVGIG (reference sequence). This chain's CDR3 is CAWSVRENSPLHF. CDR3 in DNA: TGTGCCTGGAGTGTACGGGAGAATTCACCCCTCCACTTT.

This chain uses TRBV18 with TRBJ2-5; D unclear. Germline-derived CDR1 and CDR2 are KGHSH and LQKENI. V shed 0 bases and J shed 1 base, with 15 bases lying between them. The CDR3 spans 17 residues. The CDR3 is CASSPPFGPTTQETQYF. The CDR3 nucleotides are TGTGCCAGCTCACCACCTTTCGGACCAACCACCCAAGAGACCCAGTACTTC.

This clone was recorded only once. The J gene is TRBJ1-1, the V gene TRBV11-1; D may be TRBD1 (6 bases). CDR3 length equals 17 residues. Germline V lookup: CDR1 SGHAT, CDR2 FQDESV (reference sequence). V was clipped by 5 bases and J by 5 bases, with 24 bases between them. The CDR3 spells CASSPRGGEFWGTEAFF. CDR3 sequence (DNA): TGTGCCAGCAGCCCGAGGGGGGGCGAGTTCTGGGGGACTGAAGCTTTCTTT.

This sequence joins TRBV5-1 and TRBJ2-7; 12 positions agree with TRBD1. The CDR3 extends over 14 amino acids. Unmatched junction bases numbered 6, after V lost 4 bases and J lost 7 bases. Looked up from germline, CDR1 is SGHRS and CDR2 is YFSETQ. For the CDR3, the DNA is TGCGCCAGCAGCGTGGGACAGGGGGCAGAGGAGCAGTACTTC. It specifies CASSVGQGAEEQYF. Full variable domain (remainder filled in from reference TRBV5-1 and TRBJ2-7): KAGVTQTPRYLIKTRGQQVTLSCSPISGHRSVSWYQQTPGQGLQFLFEYFSETQRNKGNFPGRFSGRQFSNSRSEMNVSTLELGDSALYLCASSVGQGAEEQYFGPGTRLTVT.